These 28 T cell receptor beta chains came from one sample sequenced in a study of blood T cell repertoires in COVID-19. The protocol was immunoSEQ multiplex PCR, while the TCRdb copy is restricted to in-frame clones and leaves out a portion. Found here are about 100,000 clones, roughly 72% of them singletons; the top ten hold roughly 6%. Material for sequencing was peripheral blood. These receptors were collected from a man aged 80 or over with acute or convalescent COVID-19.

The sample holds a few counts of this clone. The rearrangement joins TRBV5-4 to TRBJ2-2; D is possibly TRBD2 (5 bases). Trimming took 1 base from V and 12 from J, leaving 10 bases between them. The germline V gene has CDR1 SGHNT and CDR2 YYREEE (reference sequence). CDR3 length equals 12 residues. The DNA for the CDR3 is TGTGCCAGCAGCTTGCGGCCGGGGAAGCTGTTTTTT. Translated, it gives CASSLRPGKLFF.

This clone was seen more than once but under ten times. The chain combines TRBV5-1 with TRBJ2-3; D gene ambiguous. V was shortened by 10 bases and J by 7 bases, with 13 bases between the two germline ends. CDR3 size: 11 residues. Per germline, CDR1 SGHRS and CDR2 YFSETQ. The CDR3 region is CACGAENTQYF. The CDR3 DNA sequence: TGCGCCTGTGGAGCCGAGAATACGCAGTATTTT.

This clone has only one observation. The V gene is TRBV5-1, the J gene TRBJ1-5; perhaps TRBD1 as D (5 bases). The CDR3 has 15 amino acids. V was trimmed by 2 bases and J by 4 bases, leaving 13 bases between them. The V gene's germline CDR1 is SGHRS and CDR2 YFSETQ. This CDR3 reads CASSFGGGENQPQHF. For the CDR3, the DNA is TGCGCCAGCAGCTTCGGGGGTGGGGAAAATCAGCCCCAGCATTTT. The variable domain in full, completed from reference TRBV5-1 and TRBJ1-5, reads KAGVTQTPRYLIKTRGQQVTLSCSPISGHRSVSWYQQTPGQGLQFLFEYFSETQRNKGNFPGRFSGRQFSNSRSEMNVSTLELGDSALYLCASSFGGGENQPQHFGDGTRLSIL.

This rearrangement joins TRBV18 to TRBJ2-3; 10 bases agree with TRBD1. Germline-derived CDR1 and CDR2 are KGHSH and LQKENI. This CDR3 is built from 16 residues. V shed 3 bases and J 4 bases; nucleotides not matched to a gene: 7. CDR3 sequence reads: CASSPAPGQGSDTQYF. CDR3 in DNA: TGTGCCAGCTCACCGGCGCCGGGACAGGGGTCAGATACGCAGTATTTT.

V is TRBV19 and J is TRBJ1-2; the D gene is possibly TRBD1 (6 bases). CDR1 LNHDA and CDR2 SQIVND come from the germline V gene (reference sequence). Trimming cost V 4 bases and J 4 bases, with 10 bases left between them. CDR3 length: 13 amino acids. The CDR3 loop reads CASSTWTVYGYTF. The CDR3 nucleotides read TGTGCCAGTAGTACGTGGACAGTCTATGGCTACACCTTC.

CDR3 coding DNA: TGTGCCAGCTCTATCTTCGAGGAGCAGTTCTTC. It codes for CASSIFEEQFF. The chain uses TRBV5-4 and TRBJ2-1; unclear D gene. The germline CDR1 and CDR2 sequences are SGHNT and YYREEE (reference sequence). The V gene lost 7 bases and the J gene lost 10 bases, with 12 bases spanning the gap. The CDR3 totals 11 residues.

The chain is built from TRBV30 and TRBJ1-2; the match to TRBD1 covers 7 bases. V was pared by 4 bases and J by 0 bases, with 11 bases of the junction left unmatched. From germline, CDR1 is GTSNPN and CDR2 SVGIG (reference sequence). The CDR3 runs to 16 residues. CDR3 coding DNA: TGTGCCTGGAAGGTCACAGGGGTTGGGGCTAACTATGGCTACACCTTC. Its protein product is CAWKVTGVGANYGYTF.

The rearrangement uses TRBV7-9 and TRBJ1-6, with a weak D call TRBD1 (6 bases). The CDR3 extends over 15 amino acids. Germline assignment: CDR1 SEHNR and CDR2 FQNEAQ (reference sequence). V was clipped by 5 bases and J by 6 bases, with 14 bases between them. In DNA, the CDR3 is TGTGCCAGCAGCCAGAACCAGGACAGTAATTCACCCCTCCACTTT. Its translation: CASSQNQDSNSPLHF.

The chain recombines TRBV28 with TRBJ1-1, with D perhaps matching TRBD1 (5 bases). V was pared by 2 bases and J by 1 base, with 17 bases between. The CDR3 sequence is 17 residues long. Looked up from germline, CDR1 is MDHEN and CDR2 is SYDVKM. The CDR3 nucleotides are TGTGCCAGCAGTTTAAGACTCGGGGGGGGAGAGAACACTGAAGCTTTCTTT. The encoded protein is CASSLRLGGGENTEAFF.

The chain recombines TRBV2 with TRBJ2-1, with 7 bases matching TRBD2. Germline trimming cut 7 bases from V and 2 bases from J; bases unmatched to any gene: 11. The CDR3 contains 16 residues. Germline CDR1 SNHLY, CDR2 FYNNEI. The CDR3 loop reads CASTPRPAGPYNEQFF. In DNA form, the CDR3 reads TGTGCCAGCACCCCGCGGCCAGCGGGACCCTACAATGAGCAGTTCTTC.

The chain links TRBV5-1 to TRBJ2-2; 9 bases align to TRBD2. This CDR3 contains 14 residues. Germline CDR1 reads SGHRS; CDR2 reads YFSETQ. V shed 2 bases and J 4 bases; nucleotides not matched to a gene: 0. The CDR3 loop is CASSFSGGTGELFF. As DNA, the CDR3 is TGCGCCAGCAGCTTTAGCGGGGGCACCGGGGAGCTGTTTTTT.

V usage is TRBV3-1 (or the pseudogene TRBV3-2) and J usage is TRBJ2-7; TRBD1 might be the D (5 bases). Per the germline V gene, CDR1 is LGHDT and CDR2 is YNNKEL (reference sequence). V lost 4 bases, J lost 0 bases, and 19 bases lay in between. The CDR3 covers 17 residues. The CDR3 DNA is TGTGCCAGCAGCCGCCGCAATAGGTACAGGAACTCCTACGAGCAGTACTTC. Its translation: CASSRRNRYRNSYEQYF.

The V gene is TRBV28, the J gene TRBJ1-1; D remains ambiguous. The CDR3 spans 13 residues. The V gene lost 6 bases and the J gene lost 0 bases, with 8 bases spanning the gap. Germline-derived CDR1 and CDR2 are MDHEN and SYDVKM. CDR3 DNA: TGTGCCAGCAGGACTAGATTGAACACTGAAGCTTTCTTT. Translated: CASRTRLNTEAFF. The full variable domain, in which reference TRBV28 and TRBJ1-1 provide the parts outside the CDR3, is DVKVTQSSRYLVKRTGEKVFLECVQDMDHENMFWYRQDPGLGLRLIYFSYDVKMKEKGDIPEGYSVSREKKERFSLILESASTNQTSMYLCASRTRLNTEAFFGQGTRLTVV.

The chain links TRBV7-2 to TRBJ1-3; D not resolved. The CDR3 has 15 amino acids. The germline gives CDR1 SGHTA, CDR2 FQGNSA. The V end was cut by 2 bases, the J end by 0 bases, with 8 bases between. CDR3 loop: CASSLNPLSGNTIYF. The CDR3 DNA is TGTGCCAGCAGCTTAAATCCACTCTCTGGAAACACCATATATTTT. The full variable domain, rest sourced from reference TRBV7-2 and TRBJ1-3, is GAGVSQSPSNKVTEKGKDVELRCDPISGHTALYWYRQSLGQGLEFLIYFQGNSAPDKSGLPSDRFSAERTGGSVSTLTIQRTQQEDSAVYLCASSLNPLSGNTIYFGEGSWLTVV.

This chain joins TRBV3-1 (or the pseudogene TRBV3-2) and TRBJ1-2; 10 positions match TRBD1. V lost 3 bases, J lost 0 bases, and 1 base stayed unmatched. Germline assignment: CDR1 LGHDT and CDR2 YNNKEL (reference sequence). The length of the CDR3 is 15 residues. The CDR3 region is CASSHGQGANYGYTF. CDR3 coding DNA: TGTGCCAGCAGCCATGGACAGGGGGCTAACTATGGCTACACCTTC.

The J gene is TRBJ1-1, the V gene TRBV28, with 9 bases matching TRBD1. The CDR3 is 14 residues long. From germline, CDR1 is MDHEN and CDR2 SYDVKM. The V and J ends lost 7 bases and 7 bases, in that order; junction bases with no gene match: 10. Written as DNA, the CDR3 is TGTGCCAGCACCTCAAACCGGGACAGGGTTGAAGCTTTCTTT. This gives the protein CASTSNRDRVEAFF.

CDR3 in amino acids: CASILTGQQPQHF. CDR3 nucleotide sequence: TGTGCCAGCATTTTGACAGGGCAGCAGCCCCAGCATTTT. V is TRBV12-3 or TRBV12-4 and J is TRBJ1-5, with 7 bases matching TRBD1. The V segment lost 7 bases and the J segment 7 bases; nucleotides outside the gene matches: 7. This CDR3 comprises 13 residues.

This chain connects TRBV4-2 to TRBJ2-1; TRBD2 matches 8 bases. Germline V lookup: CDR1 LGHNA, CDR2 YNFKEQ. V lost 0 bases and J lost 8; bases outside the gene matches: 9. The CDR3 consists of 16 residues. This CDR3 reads CASSQDGAGDIDEQFF. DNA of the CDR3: TGTGCCAGCAGCCAAGATGGAGCGGGAGATATCGATGAGCAGTTCTTC.

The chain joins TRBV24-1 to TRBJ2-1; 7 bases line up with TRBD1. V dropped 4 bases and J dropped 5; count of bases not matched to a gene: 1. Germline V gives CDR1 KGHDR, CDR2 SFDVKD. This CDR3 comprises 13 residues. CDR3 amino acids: CATSEGTDNEQFF. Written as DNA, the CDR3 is TGTGCCACCAGTGAGGGGACAGACAATGAGCAGTTCTTC.

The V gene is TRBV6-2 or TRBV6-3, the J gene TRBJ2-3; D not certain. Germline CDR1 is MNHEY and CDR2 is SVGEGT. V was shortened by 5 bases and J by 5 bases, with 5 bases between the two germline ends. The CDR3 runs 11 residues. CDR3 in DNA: TGTGCCAGCAGTGCAGTAGATACGCAGTATTTT. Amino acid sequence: CASSAVDTQYF.

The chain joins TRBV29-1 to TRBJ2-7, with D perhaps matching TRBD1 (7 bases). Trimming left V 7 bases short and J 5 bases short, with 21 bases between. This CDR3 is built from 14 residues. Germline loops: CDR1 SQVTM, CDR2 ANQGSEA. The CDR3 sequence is CSALGGRGADEQYF. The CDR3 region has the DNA TGCAGCGCCCTCGGGGGCAGGGGGGCCGACGAGCAGTACTTC.

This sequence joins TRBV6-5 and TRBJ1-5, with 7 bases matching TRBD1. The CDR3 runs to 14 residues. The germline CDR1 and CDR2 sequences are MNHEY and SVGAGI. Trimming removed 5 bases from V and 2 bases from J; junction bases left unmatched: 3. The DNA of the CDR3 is TGTGCCAGCAGTAACAGGGGACGCAATCAGCCCCAGCATTTT. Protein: CASSNRGRNQPQHF.

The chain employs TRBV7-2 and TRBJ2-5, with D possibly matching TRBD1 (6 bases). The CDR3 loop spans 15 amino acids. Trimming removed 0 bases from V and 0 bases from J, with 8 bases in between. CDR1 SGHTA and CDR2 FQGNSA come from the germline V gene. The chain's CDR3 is CASSLARTDQETQYF. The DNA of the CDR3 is TGTGCCAGCAGCTTAGCCAGGACAGACCAAGAGACCCAGTACTTC.

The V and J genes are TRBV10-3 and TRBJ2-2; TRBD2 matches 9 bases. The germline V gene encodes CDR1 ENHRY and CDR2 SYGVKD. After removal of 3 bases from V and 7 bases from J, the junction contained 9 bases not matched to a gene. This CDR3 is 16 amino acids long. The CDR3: CAISDASGKRGGELFF. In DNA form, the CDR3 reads TGTGCCATCAGTGACGCTAGCGGGAAACGTGGCGGGGAGCTGTTTTTT.

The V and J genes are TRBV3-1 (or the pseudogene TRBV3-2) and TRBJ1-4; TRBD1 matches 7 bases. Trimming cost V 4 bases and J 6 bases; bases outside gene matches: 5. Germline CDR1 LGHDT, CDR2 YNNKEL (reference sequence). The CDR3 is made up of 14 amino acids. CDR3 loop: CASSLDRVDEKLFF. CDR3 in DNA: TGTGCCAGCAGCCTTGACAGGGTTGATGAAAAACTGTTTTTT.

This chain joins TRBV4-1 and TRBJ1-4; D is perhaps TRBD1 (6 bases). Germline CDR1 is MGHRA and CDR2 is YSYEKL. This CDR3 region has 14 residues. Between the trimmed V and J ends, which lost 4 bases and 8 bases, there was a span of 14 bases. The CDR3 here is CASSLRTVAEKLFF. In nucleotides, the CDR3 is TGCGCCAGCAGCCTTCGGACAGTTGCCGAAAAACTGTTTTTT.

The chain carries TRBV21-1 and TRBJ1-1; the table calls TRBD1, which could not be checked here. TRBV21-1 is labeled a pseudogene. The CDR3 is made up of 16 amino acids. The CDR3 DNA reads TGTGCCAGCAGCAAGTACGGGACAGGGGGCGTTCAAGGTGCTTTCTTT. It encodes CASSKYGTGGVQGAFF.

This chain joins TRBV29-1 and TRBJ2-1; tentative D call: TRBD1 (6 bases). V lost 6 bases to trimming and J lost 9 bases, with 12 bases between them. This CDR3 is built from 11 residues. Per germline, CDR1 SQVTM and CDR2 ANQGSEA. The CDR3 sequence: CSVRQVTEQFF. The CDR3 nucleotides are TGCAGCGTGAGACAGGTTACTGAGCAGTTCTTC.